This TCR beta chain originates from a study of blood T cells in healthy people across ages. V was shortened by 6 bases and J by 1 base, with 13 bases between the two germline ends. This CDR3 spans 16 amino acids. CDR1 is SNHLY, CDR2 FYNNEI, per germline. A second about 7 to 11 cycle PCR used barcoded and J-beta primers. Via MiXCR, TCRdb re-called the 5' RACE reads, giving one row per CDR3 protein. This table holds over 600,000 distinct CDR3 sequences, more than 55% found once. The sequencing input was blood. The receptor was isolated from a man in his forties in good health. The J gene is TRBJ1-6, the V gene TRBV2, with D uncertain. CDR3 in DNA: TGTGCCAGCAGGTACCTGGCGGCGTCCTATAATTCACCCCTCCACTTT. The encoded protein is CASRYLAASYNSPLHF. Full variable domain (rest looked up from reference TRBV2 and TRBJ1-6): EPEVTQTPSHQVTQMGQEVILRCVPISNHLYFYWYRQILGQKVEFLVSFYNNEISEKSEIFDDQFSVERPDGSNFTLKIRSTKLEDSAMYFCASRYLAASYNSPLHFGNGTRLTVT.